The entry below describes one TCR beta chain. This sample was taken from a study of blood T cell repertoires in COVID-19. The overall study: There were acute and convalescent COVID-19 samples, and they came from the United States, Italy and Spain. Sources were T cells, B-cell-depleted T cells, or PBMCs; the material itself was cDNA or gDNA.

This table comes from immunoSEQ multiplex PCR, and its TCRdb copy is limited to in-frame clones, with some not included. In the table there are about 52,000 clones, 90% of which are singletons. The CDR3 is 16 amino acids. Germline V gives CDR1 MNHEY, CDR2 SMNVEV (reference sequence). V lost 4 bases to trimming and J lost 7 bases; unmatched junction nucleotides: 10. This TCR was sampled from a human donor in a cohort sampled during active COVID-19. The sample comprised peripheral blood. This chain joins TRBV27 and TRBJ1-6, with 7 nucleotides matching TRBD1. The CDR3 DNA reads TGTGCCAGCAGTTCCCGTGGACAGGCTAGAAATTCACCCCTCCACTTT. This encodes CASSSRGQARNSPLHF.